These 27 T cell receptor beta chains came from one sample sequenced in a study of response to subunit inactivated influenza vaccine (dated by TCRdb to the late 2010s). Receptor amplification or capture employed RT-PCR. This sample was sequenced with an Illumina HiSeq 2500. TCRdb reprocessed the public reads (quality trimming at Q25 with fastp, clone calling with MiXCR) and kept in-frame beta chains. Rows with one shared CDR3 protein collapse into an entry with the most common genes and DNA. The sample profile shows 650,000 to 700,000 distinct CDR3 sequences; 15% to 18% of them were found once. The ten largest clones take up around a tenth of the sample. The sequenced sample was PBMCs from blood, obtained 12 days after vaccination. These receptors all stem from a man aged 45 to 65 who received an inactivated influenza vaccine. Donor details come from another sample of the same person, matched by shared clones.

This clonotype was picked up a small number of times. The chain carries TRBV9 and TRBJ2-1, with TRBD2 as a possible D gene (5 bases). This CDR3 is built from 14 residues. Trimming stripped 0 bases from V and 10 bases from J, with 14 bases between. Germline V gene sequence: CDR1 SGDLS, CDR2 YYNGEE. CDR3 sequence reads: CASSVGPGSREQFF. The CDR3 bases are TGTGCCAGCAGCGTAGGTCCGGGGTCAAGGGAGCAGTTCTTC.

This clonotype showed up many times. The chain recombines TRBV9 with TRBJ2-3; D ambiguous. The CDR3 runs to 14 residues. Per the germline V gene, CDR1 is SGDLS and CDR2 is YYNGEE. V gave up 4 bases and J gave up 0 bases, with 9 bases separating them. In DNA form, the CDR3 reads TGTGCCAGCAGCCCGCGACTGAGCACAGATACGCAGTATTTT. Its translation: CASSPRLSTDTQYF.

This clonotype appeared a few times. V and J are TRBV3-1 and TRBJ2-1; 10 nucleotides align to TRBD2. This CDR3 is built from 17 residues. Germline V lookup: CDR1 LGHDT, CDR2 YNNKEL (reference sequence). V shed 4 bases, J shed 6 bases, and the junction held 12 bases outside the gene matches. The CDR3 bases are TGTGCCAGCAGCCCTAGCAAACTAGCGGGGTGGGGCAATGAGCAGTTCTTC. Encoded protein: CASSPSKLAGWGNEQFF.

This clonotype was detected a few times. The rearrangement joins TRBV7-8 to TRBJ2-1; 7 nucleotides match TRBD2. From germline, CDR1 is SGHVS and CDR2 FQNEAQ. CDR3 size: 16 residues. The ends lost 2 bases at V and 3 bases at J; junction bases unmatched: 7. CDR3 coding DNA: TGTGCCAGCAGCTTACGGAGCGGGGCCGTCTACAATGAGCAGTTCTTC. Protein sequence: CASSLRSGAVYNEQFF.

Only a few counts were recorded for this clonotype. The rearrangement uses TRBV4-3 and TRBJ1-5, with D uncertain. There are 18 residues in the CDR3. Per the germline V gene, CDR1 is LGHNA and CDR2 is YSLEER. Trimming removed 0 bases from V and 0 bases from J, with 15 bases in between. CDR3: CASSQDPLTDYSNQPQHF. The CDR3 nucleotides read TGCGCCAGCAGCCAAGATCCGCTAACCGATTATAGCAATCAGCCCCAGCATTTT.

Ten or more counts support this clonotype. The genes are TRBV7-2 and TRBJ2-1; D unresolved. This CDR3 has 16 residues. Germline assignment: CDR1 SGHTA and CDR2 FQGNSA. The V and J ends lost 1 base and 1 base respectively, with 11 bases between them. The CDR3 region is CASSLGTGTSYNEQFF. The CDR3 DNA is TGTGCCAGCAGCTTAGGGACCGGAACTTCCTACAATGAGCAGTTCTTC.

The sample holds a few counts of this clonotype. The rearrangement links TRBV24-1 to TRBJ2-5, with a weak D call TRBD1 (6 bases). Germline assignment: CDR1 KGHDR and CDR2 SFDVKD. The ends were cut back, 1 base at V and 1 base at J, with 9 bases in the middle. CDR3 length equals 15 residues. In nucleotides, the CDR3 is TGTGCCACCAGTGATTTTGGGGGCGGCCAAGAGACCCAGTACTTC. Its translation is CATSDFGGGQETQYF.

The V call is TRBV3-1, the J call TRBJ2-3; D is uncertain. This CDR3 has 16 residues. The V gene's germline CDR1 is LGHDT and CDR2 YNNKEL (reference sequence). The V gene lost 5 bases and the J gene lost 0 bases, with 15 bases spanning the gap. The CDR3 DNA reads as TGTGCCAGCAGCGCCTGGGAAGGCGAAAGCACAGATACGCAGTATTTT. Translated, it gives CASSAWEGESTDTQYF.

The CDR3 DNA follows: TGTGCCATCAGTAAATTAGGTAGCGGGGCGGGAGCCAAAAACATTCAGTACTTC. Translating it yields CAISKLGSGAGAKNIQYF. The chain recombines TRBV10-3 with TRBJ2-4; 8 bases match TRBD2. CDR3 length: 18 amino acids. The germline CDR1 and CDR2 sequences are ENHRY and SYGVKD. V gave up 5 bases and J gave up 0 bases; unmatched junction bases: 12.

Only a few counts were recorded for this clonotype. The V and J genes are TRBV5-6 and TRBJ2-7, with a tentative D call TRBD1 (6 bases). The CDR3 extends over 13 amino acids. The germline gives CDR1 SGHDT, CDR2 YYEEEE. Here the CDR3 reads CVSGQINSYEQYF. The CDR3 DNA follows: TGTGTCTCCGGACAGATTAATTCCTACGAGCAGTACTTC. Looking up the rest from reference TRBV5-6 and TRBJ2-7 gives the full variable domain: DAGVTQSPTHLIKTRGQQVTLRCSPKSGHDTVSWYQQALGQGPQFIFQYYEEEERQRGNFPDRFSGHQFPNYSSELNVNALLLGDSALYLCVSGQINSYEQYFGPGTRLTVT.

The chain has TRBV5-6 and TRBJ2-3; a possible D gene is TRBD1 (6 bases). Trimming took off 1 base at V and 0 bases at J, with 15 bases between the two ends. The CDR3 covers 17 residues. The germline V gene has CDR1 SGHDT and CDR2 YYEEEE. The CDR3 protein is CASSLLQGSSSTDTQYF. The CDR3 bases are TGTGCCAGCAGCTTGCTACAGGGAAGTTCCAGCACAGATACGCAGTATTTT. The variable domain in full, completed from reference TRBV5-6 and TRBJ2-3, reads DAGVTQSPTHLIKTRGQQVTLRCSPKSGHDTVSWYQQALGQGPQFIFQYYEEEERQRGNFPDRFSGHQFPNYSSELNVNALLLGDSALYLCASSLLQGSSSTDTQYFGPGTRLTVL.

Only a few counts were recorded for this clonotype. The chain combines TRBV2 with TRBJ1-5, with a tentative D call TRBD1 (6 bases). CDR1 is SNHLY, CDR2 FYNNEI, per germline. V lost 3 bases, J lost 0 bases, and 12 bases lay in between. The CDR3 has 16 residues. The DNA for the CDR3 is TGTGCCAGCAGTGATAGACAGGTTTATAGCAATCAGCCCCAGCATTTT. Protein product: CASSDRQVYSNQPQHF. Combining the CDR3 with reference TRBV2 and TRBJ1-5 gives the whole variable domain EPEVTQTPSHQVTQMGQEVILRCVPISNHLYFYWYRQILGQKVEFLVSFYNNEISEKSEIFDDQFSVERPDGSNFTLKIRSTKLEDSAMYFCASSDRQVYSNQPQHFGDGTRLSIL.

In its sample, this clonotype was seen a few times. The chain couples TRBV6-2 or TRBV6-3 to TRBJ2-7, with 9 bases fitting TRBD1. Germline assignment: CDR1 MNHEY and CDR2 SVGEGT. The CDR3 extends over 13 amino acids. J lost 3 bases, V lost 8 bases, and 5 bases had no gene match. For the CDR3, the DNA is TGTGCCAGCTTGAAGGGACAGGGCTACGAGCAGTACTTC. It specifies CASLKGQGYEQYF.

This sequence joins TRBV20-1 and TRBJ1-4; D unclear. CDR1 is DFQATT and CDR2 is SNEGSKA in the germline V gene (reference sequence). The V gene lost 4 bases and the J gene lost 6 bases, with 12 bases spanning the gap. The CDR3 covers 13 residues. The CDR3 protein is CSAKQPVDEKLFF. The CDR3 nucleotides read TGCAGTGCTAAGCAGCCGGTCGATGAAAAACTGTTTTTT.

This clonotype was seen ten or more times. The chain uses TRBV2 and TRBJ2-1; 7 bases match TRBD1. Germline lookup yields CDR1 SNHLY and CDR2 FYNNEI. Germline trimming cut 6 bases from V and 7 bases from J; bases unmatched to any gene: 9. The CDR3 has 14 amino acids. The CDR3 region has the DNA TGTGCCAGCAGACAGGGGCCTTTAGGGAATGAGCAGTTCTTC. Protein product: CASRQGPLGNEQFF. The whole variable domain, remainder taken from reference TRBV2 and TRBJ2-1, is EPEVTQTPSHQVTQMGQEVILRCVPISNHLYFYWYRQILGQKVEFLVSFYNNEISEKSEIFDDQFSVERPDGSNFTLKIRSTKLEDSAMYFCASRQGPLGNEQFFGPGTRLTVL.

The chain uses TRBV5-1 and TRBJ2-1, with TRBD2 matching over 10 bases. The CDR3 is made up of 15 amino acids. Germline-derived CDR1 and CDR2 are SGHRS and YFSETQ. V lost 6 bases to trimming and J lost 8 bases; unmatched junction nucleotides: 11. CDR3 in DNA: TGCGCCAGCAATAGAGCGGGAGGGCCTTACGATGAGCAGTTCTTC. Protein sequence: CASNRAGGPYDEQFF.

The J gene is TRBJ1-1, the V gene TRBV19; TRBD1 agrees at 8 bases. The CDR3 has 15 residues. V was pared by 5 bases and J by 1 base, with 6 bases of the junction left unmatched. The germline V gene encodes CDR1 LNHDA and CDR2 SQIVND (reference sequence). The CDR3 sequence is CASSPPDRENTEAFF. DNA of the CDR3: TGTGCCAGTAGTCCTCCGGACAGGGAGAACACTGAAGCTTTCTTT. Together with reference TRBV19 and TRBJ1-1, the CDR3 gives the full variable domain: DGGITQSPKYLFRKEGQNVTLSCEQNLNHDAMYWYRQDPGQGLRLIYYSQIVNDFQKGDIAEGYSVSREKKESFPLTVTSAQKNPTAFYLCASSPPDRENTEAFFGQGTRLTVV.

The chain carries TRBV7-9 and TRBJ1-4; possibly TRBD1 for D (6 bases). Per germline, CDR1 SEHNR and CDR2 FQNEAQ (reference sequence). The germline V and J ends were trimmed by 5 bases and 8 bases, with 15 bases remaining between them. This CDR3 has 14 residues. CDR3 sequence: CASSITGSREKLFF. The CDR3 bases are TGTGCCAGCAGCATAACAGGGTCGCGCGAAAAACTGTTTTTT.

This clonotype was seen many times. This chain links TRBV20-1 with TRBJ2-2, with TRBD1 identical over 8 bases. Germline values: CDR1 DFQATT, CDR2 SNEGSKA (reference sequence). With 3 bases clipped from V and 6 bases from J, the junction kept 15 bases outside the gene matches. The CDR3 has 17 residues. The CDR3 DNA follows: TGCAGTGCTAGTCCTTTTAGTTGGACAGGGAGTTCCGGGGAGCTGTTTTTT. Its protein product is CSASPFSWTGSSGELFF.

In its sample, this clonotype was seen a few times. The chain couples TRBV27 to TRBJ1-1, with D possibly being TRBD1 (6 bases). V gave up 10 bases and J gave up 1 base, with 22 bases separating them. CDR3 length: 16 residues. The germline CDR1 and CDR2 sequences are MNHEY and SMNVEV (reference sequence). CDR3 loop: CATLKGVGRRNTEAFF. The DNA of the CDR3 is TGTGCCACCTTAAAGGGGGTGGGACGGAGGAACACTGAAGCTTTCTTT.

This clonotype occurred many times. The chain recombines TRBV5-1 with TRBJ2-1; D is ambiguous. This CDR3 has 15 amino acids. Germline V gene lookup returns CDR1 SGHRS and CDR2 YFSETQ. Trimming stripped 3 bases from V and 0 bases from J, with 10 bases between. The DNA for the CDR3 is TGCGCCAGCAGCTCAGGATCGAGCTCCTACAATGAGCAGTTCTTC. Residues: CASSSGSSSYNEQFF. The full variable domain, rest sourced from reference TRBV5-1 and TRBJ2-1, is KAGVTQTPRYLIKTRGQQVTLSCSPISGHRSVSWYQQTPGQGLQFLFEYFSETQRNKGNFPGRFSGRQFSNSRSEMNVSTLELGDSALYLCASSSGSSSYNEQFFGPGTRLTVL.

This clonotype has only a few counts. CDR3 bases: TGCAGTGCGACTAGCGGGAGCTCCAGGGGTGAGACCCAGTACTTC. It specifies CSATSGSSRGETQYF. The V gene is TRBV20-1, the J gene TRBJ2-5; 12 bases match TRBD2. Germline CDR1 DFQATT, CDR2 SNEGSKA (reference sequence). Losses at the gene ends were 6 bases for V and 5 bases for J; bases not matched to a gene: 10. This CDR3 comprises 15 residues.

This clonotype occurred once. The chain links TRBV4-2 to TRBJ2-7, with D unresolved. Per the germline V gene, CDR1 is LGHNA and CDR2 is YNFKEQ. Trimming took 0 bases from V and 6 from J, leaving 12 bases between them. The CDR3 length is 14 residues. The CDR3 protein is CASSQDMSVPEQYF. The CDR3 DNA reads as TGTGCCAGCAGCCAAGATATGTCAGTTCCCGAGCAGTACTTC.

This clonotype showed up just a few times. The chain has TRBV7-2 and TRBJ2-1; 13 bases fit TRBD2. Germline V gene lookup returns CDR1 SGHTA and CDR2 FQGNSA. This CDR3 region has 15 residues. The V and J ends lost 7 bases and 4 bases, in that order; junction bases with no gene match: 4. The CDR3 here is CASTRTSGSYNEQFF. CDR3 sequence (DNA): TGTGCCAGCACCCGGACTAGCGGGAGTTACAATGAGCAGTTCTTC. The variable domain in full, completed from reference TRBV7-2 and TRBJ2-1, reads GAGVSQSPSNKVTEKGKDVELRCDPISGHTALYWYRQSLGQGLEFLIYFQGNSAPDKSGLPSDRFSAERTGGSVSTLTIQRTQQEDSAVYLCASTRTSGSYNEQFFGPGTRLTVL.

Only a few counts were recorded for this clonotype. This chain uses TRBV6-5 with TRBJ2-6; no clear D. The V gene lost 4 bases and the J gene lost 0 bases, with 10 bases spanning the gap. The CDR3 runs 16 residues. CDR1 is MNHEY, CDR2 SVGAGI, per germline. CDR3 sequence reads: CASSLSAYSGANVLTF. CDR3 bases: TGTGCCAGCAGTTTGTCAGCGTACTCTGGGGCCAACGTCCTGACTTTC.

In its sample, this clonotype was seen a few times. V gene TRBV25-1 combines with J gene TRBJ2-7, with D tentatively TRBD2 (6 bases). This CDR3 is 13 amino acids long. V was pared by 3 bases and J by 5 bases, with 11 bases between. Germline lookup yields CDR1 MGHDK and CDR2 SYGVNS. The CDR3 sequence: CASSDGGGHEQYF. DNA for the CDR3: TGTGCCAGCAGTGATGGGGGAGGCCACGAGCAGTACTTC.

This clonotype was recorded a few times. The CDR3 DNA sequence: TGTGCCAGCAGTCCGGGACAGGAGCTCTACGAGCAGTACTTC. It yields the protein CASSPGQELYEQYF. V is TRBV6-1 and J is TRBJ2-7; 8 nucleotides agree with TRBD1. The CDR3 is 14 amino acids. The germline CDR1 and CDR2 sequences are MNHNS and SASEGT. J lost 3 bases, V lost 5 bases, and 6 bases had no gene match.